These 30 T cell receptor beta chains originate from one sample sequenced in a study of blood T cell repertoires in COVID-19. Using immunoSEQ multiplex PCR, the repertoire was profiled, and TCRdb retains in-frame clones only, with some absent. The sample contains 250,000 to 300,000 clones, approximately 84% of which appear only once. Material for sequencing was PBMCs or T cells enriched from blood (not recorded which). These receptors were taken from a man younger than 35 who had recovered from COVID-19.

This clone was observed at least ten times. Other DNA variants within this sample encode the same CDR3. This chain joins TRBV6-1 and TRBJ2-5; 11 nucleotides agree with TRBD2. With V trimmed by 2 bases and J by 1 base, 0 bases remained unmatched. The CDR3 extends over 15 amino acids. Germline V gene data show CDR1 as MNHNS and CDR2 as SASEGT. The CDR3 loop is CASSELAGGQETQYF. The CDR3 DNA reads TGTGCCAGCAGTGAACTAGCGGGAGGCCAAGAGACCCAGTACTTC.

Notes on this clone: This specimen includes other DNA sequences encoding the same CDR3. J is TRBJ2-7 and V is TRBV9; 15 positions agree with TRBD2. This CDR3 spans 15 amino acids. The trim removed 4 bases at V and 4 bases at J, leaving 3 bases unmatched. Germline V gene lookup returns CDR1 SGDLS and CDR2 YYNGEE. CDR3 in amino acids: CASSPGLAGGYEQYF. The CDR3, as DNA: TGTGCCAGCAGCCCGGGACTAGCGGGAGGATACGAGCAGTACTTC.

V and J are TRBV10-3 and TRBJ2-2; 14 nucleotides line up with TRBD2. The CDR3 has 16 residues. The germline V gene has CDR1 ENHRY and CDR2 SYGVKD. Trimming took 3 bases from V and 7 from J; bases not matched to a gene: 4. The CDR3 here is CAISEVGLAGVGELFF. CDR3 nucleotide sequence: TGTGCCATCAGTGAAGTGGGACTAGCGGGAGTCGGGGAGCTGTTTTTT.

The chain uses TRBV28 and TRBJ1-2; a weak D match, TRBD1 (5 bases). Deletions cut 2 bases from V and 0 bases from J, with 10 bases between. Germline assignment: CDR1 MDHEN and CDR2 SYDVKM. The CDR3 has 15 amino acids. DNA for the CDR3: TGTGCCAGCAGTTTAGCAGGGCATCCTAACTATGGCTACACCTTC. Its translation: CASSLAGHPNYGYTF.

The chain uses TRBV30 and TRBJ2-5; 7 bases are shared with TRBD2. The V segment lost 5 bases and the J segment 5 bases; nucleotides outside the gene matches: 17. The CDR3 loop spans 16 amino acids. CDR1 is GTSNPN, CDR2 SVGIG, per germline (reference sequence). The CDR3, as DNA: TGTGCCTGGTGGGGGGGGGAGCCGGTTGGAATGGAGACCCAGTACTTC. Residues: CAWWGGEPVGMETQYF. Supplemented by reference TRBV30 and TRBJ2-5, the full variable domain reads SQTIHQWPATLVQPVGSPLSLECTVEGTSNPNLYWYRQAAGRGLQLLFYSVGIGQISSEVPQNLSASRPQDRQFILSSKKLLLSDSGFYLCAWWGGEPVGMETQYFGPGTRLLVL.

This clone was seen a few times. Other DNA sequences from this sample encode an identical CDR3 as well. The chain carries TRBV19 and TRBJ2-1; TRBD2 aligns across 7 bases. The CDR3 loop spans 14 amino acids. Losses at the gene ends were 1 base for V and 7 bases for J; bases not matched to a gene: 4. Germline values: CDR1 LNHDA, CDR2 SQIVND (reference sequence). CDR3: CASSIAGGRNEQFF. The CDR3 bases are TGTGCCAGTAGTATAGCGGGAGGCCGTAATGAGCAGTTCTTC. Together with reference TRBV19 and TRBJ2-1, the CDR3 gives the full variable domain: DGGITQSPKYLFRKEGQNVTLSCEQNLNHDAMYWYRQDPGQGLRLIYYSQIVNDFQKGDIAEGYSVSREKKESFPLTVTSAQKNPTAFYLCASSIAGGRNEQFFGPGTRLTVL.

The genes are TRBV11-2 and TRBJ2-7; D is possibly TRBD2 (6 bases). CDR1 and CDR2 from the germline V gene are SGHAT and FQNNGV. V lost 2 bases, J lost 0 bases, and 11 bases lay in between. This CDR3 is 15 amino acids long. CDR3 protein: CASSLFGGYSYEQYF. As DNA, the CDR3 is TGTGCCAGCAGCTTATTCGGGGGATACTCCTACGAGCAGTACTTC.

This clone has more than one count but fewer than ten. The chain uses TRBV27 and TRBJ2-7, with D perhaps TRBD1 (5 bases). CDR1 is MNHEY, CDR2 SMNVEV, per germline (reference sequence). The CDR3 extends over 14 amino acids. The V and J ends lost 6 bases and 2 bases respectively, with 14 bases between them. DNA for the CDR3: TGTGCCAGCAGCCCCGGACACCAGACCTACGAGCAGTACTTC. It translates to CASSPGHQTYEQYF.

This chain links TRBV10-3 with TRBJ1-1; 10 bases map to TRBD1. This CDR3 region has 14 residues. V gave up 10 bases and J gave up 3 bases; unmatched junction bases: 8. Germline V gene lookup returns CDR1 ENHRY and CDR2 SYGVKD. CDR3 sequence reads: CATRTGGGDTEAFF. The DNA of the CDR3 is TGTGCCACTCGGACAGGGGGGGGAGACACTGAAGCTTTCTTT.

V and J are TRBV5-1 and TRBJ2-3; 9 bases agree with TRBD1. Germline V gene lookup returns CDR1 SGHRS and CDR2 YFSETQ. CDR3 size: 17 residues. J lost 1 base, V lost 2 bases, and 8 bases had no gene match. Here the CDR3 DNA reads TGCGCCAGCAGCTTCGGACAGGGGAAGATGGGCACAGATACGCAGTATTTT. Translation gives CASSFGQGKMGTDTQYF.

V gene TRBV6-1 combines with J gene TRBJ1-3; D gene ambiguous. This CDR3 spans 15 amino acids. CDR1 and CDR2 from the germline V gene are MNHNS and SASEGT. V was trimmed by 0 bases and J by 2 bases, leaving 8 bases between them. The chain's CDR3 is CASSEAAVPGNTIYF. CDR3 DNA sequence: TGTGCCAGCAGTGAAGCGGCAGTACCTGGAAACACCATATATTTT.

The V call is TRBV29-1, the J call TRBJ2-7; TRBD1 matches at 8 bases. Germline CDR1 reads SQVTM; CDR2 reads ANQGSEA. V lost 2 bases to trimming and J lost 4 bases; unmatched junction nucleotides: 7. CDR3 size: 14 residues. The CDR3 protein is CSVEYGQGPYEQYF. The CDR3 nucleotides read TGCAGCGTTGAATACGGACAGGGTCCGTACGAGCAGTACTTC.

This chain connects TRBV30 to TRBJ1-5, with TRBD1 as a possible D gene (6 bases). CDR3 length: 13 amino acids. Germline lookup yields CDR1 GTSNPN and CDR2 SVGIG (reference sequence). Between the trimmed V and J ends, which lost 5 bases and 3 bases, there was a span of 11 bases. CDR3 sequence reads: CAWGRQANQPQHF. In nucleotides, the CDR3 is TGTGCCTGGGGGAGACAGGCCAATCAGCCCCAGCATTTT. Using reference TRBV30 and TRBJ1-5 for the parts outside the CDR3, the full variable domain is SQTIHQWPATLVQPVGSPLSLECTVEGTSNPNLYWYRQAAGRGLQLLFYSVGIGQISSEVPQNLSASRPQDRQFILSSKKLLLSDSGFYLCAWGRQANQPQHFGDGTRLSIL.

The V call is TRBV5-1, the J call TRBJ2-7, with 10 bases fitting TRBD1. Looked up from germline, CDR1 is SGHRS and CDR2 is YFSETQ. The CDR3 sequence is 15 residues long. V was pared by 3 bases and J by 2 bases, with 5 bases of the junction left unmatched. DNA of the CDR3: TGCGCCAGCAGCTCGACAGGGGGCAACACCTACGAGCAGTACTTC. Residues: CASSSTGGNTYEQYF.

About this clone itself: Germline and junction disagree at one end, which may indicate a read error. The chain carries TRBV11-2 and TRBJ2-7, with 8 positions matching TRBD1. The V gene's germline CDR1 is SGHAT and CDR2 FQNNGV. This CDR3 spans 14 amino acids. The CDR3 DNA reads TGTGCCAGCAGACCCGCACAGGGGGTGGATGTGTGGAACTTC. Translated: CASRPAQGVDVWNF.

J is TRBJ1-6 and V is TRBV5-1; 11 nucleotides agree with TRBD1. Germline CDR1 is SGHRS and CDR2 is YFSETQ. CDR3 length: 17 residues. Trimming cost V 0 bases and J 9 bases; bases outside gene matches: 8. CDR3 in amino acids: CASSLEIGQGAGSPLHF. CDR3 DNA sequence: TGCGCCAGCAGCTTGGAGATAGGACAGGGGGCCGGTTCACCCCTCCACTTT.

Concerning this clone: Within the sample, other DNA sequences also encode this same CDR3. CDR3 sequence reads: CASGQGNQPQHF. As DNA, the CDR3 is TGTGCCAGCGGGCAGGGTAATCAGCCCCAGCATTTT. The chain carries TRBV3-1 (or the pseudogene TRBV3-2) and TRBJ1-5; TRBD1 might be the D (5 bases). The CDR3 covers 12 residues. From germline, CDR1 is LGHDT and CDR2 YNNKEL (reference sequence). Trimming left V 8 bases short and J 4 bases short, with 9 bases between.

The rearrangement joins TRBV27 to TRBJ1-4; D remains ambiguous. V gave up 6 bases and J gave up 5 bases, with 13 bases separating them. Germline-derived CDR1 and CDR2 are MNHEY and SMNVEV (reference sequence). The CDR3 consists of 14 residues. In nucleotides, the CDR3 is TGTGCCAGCAGGTTAGGGTGGCGGAATGAAAAACTGTTTTTT. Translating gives CASRLGWRNEKLFF.

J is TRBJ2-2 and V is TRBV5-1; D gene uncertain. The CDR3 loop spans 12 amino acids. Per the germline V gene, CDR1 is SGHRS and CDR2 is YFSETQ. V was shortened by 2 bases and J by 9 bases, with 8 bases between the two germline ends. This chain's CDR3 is CASSLELRELFF. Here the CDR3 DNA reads TGCGCCAGCAGCTTAGAGCTTCGGGAGCTGTTTTTT. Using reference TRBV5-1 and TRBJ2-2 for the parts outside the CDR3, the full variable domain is KAGVTQTPRYLIKTRGQQVTLSCSPISGHRSVSWYQQTPGQGLQFLFEYFSETQRNKGNFPGRFSGRQFSNSRSEMNVSTLELGDSALYLCASSLELRELFFGEGSRLTVL.

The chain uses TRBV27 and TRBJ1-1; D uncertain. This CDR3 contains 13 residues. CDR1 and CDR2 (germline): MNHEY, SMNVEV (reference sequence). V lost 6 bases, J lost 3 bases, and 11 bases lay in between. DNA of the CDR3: TGTGCCAGCAGGTCCCTACAGTACACTGAAGCTTTCTTT. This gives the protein CASRSLQYTEAFF.

CDR3 nucleotides: TGTGCCAGCAGCCAAGTTCCAGGGCTCGAGCAGTACTTC. Its protein is CASSQVPGLEQYF. This chain connects TRBV4-2 to TRBJ2-7; weak D call: TRBD1 (5 bases). In germline, CDR1 is LGHNA, CDR2 YNFKEQ. The CDR3 runs 13 residues. The V end lost 1 base, the J end lost 6 bases, and 10 bases lay between the germline ends.

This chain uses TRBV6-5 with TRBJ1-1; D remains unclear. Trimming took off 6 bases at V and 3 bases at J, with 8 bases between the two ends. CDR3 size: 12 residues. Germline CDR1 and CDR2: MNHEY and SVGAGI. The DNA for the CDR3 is TGTGCCAGCAGCCGTCGGGACACTGAAGCTTTCTTT. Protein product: CASSRRDTEAFF.

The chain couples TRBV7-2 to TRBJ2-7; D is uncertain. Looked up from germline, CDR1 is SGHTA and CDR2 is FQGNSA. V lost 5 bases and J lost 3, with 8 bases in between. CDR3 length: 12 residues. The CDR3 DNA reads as TGTGCCAGCAGCCAGGCTGGCTACGAGCAGTACTTC. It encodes CASSQAGYEQYF.

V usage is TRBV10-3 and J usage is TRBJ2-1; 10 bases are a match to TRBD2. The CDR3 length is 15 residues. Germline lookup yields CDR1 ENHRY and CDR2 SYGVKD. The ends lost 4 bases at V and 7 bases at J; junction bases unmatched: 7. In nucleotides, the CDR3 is TGTGCCATCAGTGGCCCTAGCGGGAGATCGAATGAGCAGTTCTTC. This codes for CAISGPSGRSNEQFF.

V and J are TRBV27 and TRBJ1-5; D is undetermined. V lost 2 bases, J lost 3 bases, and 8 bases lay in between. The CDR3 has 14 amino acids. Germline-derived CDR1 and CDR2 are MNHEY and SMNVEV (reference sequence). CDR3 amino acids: CASSLVGLNQPQHF. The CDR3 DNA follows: TGTGCCAGCAGTTTAGTCGGACTCAATCAGCCCCAGCATTTT.

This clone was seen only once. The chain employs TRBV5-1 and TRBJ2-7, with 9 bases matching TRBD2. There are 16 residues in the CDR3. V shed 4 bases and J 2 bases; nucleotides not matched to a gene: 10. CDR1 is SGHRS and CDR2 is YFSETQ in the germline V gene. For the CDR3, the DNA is TGCGCCAGCAGCGCCTCAACTAGCGGGCCTACCTACGAGCAGTACTTC. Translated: CASSASTSGPTYEQYF.

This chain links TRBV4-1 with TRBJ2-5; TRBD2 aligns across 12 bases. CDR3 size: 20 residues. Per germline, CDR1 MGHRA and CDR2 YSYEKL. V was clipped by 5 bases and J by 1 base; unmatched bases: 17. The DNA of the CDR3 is TGCGCCAGCAGCGGACTCGGGCTAGCGGGAGGGCCTGGGTTCCAAGAGACCCAGTACTTC. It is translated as CASSGLGLAGGPGFQETQYF.

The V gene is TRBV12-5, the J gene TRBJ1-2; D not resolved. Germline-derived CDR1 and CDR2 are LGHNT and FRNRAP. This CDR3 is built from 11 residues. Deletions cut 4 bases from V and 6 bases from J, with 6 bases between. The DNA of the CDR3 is TGTGCTAGTGGTTCCACGGATGGCTACACCTTC. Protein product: CASGSTDGYTF.

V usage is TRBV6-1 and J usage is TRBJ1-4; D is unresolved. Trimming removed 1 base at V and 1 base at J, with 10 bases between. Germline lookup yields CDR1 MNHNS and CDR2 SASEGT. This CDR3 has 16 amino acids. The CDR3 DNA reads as TGTGCCAGCAGTGAAGATCCATACTTAACTAATGAAAAACTGTTTTTT. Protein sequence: CASSEDPYLTNEKLFF.

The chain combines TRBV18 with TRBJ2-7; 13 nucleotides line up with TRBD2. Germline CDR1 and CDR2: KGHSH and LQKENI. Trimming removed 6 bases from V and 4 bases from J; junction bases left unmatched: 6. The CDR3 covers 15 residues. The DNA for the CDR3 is TGTGCCAGCTCGCGGACTAGCGGGAGTGTGTACGAGCAGTACTTC. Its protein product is CASSRTSGSVYEQYF.